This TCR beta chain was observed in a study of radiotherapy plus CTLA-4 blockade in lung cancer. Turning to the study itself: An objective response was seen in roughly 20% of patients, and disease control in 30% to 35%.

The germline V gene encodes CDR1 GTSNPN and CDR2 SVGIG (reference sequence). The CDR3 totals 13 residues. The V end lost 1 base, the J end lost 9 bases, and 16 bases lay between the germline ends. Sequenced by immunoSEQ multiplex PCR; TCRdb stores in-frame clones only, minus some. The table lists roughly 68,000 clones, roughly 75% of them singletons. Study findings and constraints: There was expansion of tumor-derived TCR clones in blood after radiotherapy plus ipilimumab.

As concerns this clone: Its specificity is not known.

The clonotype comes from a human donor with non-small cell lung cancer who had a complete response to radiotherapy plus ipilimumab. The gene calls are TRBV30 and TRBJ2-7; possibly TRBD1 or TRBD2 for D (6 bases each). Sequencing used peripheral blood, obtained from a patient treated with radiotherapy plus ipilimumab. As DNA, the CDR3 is TGTGCCTGGAGTGGCGGTGGAGGGGGTGGGCAGTACTTC. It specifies CAWSGGGGGGQYF.